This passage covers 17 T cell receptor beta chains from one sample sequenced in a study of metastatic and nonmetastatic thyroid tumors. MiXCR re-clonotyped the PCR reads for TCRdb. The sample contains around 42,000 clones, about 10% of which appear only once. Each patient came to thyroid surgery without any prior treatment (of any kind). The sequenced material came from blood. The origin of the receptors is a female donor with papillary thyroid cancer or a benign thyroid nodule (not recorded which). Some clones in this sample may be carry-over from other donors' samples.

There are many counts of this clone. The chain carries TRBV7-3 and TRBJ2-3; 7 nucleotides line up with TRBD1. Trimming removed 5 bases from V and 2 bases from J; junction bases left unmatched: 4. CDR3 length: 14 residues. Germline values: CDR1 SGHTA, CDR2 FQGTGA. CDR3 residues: CASSPGQVTDTQYF. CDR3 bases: TGTGCCAGCAGCCCCGGACAGGTCACAGATACGCAGTATTTT.

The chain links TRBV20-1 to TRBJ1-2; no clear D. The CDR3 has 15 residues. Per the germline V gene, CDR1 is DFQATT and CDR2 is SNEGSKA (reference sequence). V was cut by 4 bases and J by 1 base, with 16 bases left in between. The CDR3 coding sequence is TGCAGTGCTAATCAAGCCACCGCGGATAACTATGGCTACACCTTC. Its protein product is CSANQATADNYGYTF.

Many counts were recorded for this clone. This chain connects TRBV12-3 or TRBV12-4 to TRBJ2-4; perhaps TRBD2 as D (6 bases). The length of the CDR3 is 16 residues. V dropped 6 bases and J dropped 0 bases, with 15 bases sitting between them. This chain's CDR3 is CASSPSPGRAKNIQYF. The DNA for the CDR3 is TGTGCCAGCAGCCCCTCTCCCGGGAGAGCCAAAAACATTCAGTACTTC.

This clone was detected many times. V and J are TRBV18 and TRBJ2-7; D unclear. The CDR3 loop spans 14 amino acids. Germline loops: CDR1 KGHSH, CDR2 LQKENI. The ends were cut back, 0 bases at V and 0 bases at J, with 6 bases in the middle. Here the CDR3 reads CASSPPGSSYEQYF. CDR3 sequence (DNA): TGTGCCAGCTCACCACCGGGCAGCTCCTACGAGCAGTACTTC.

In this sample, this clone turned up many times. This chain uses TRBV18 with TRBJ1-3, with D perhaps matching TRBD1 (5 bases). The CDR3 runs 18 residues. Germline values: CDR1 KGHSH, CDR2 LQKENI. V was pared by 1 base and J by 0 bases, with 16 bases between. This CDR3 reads CASSPLAGTLSSGNTIYF. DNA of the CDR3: TGTGCCAGCTCACCACTCGCCGGGACTCTGAGCTCTGGAAACACCATATATTTT.

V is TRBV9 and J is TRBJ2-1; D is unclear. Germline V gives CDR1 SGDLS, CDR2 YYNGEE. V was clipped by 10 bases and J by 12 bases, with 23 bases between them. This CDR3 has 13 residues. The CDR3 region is CAGGVGPPDPQFF. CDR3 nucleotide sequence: TGTGCCGGCGGCGTAGGTCCGCCAGACCCGCAGTTCTTC.

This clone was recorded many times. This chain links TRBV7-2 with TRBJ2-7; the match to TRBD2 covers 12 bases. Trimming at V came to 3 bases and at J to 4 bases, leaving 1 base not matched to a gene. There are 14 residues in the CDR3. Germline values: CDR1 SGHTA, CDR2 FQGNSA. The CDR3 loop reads CASSLGLAGYEQYF. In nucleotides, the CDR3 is TGTGCCAGCAGCTTGGGACTAGCGGGTTACGAGCAGTACTTC.

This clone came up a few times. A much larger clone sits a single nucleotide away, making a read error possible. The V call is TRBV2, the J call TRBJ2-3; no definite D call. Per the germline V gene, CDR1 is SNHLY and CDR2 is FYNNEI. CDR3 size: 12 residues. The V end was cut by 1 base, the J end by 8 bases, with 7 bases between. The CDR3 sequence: CASSEGPGTQYF. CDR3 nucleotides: TGTGCCAGCAGTGAAGGGCCAGGTACGCAGTATTTT.

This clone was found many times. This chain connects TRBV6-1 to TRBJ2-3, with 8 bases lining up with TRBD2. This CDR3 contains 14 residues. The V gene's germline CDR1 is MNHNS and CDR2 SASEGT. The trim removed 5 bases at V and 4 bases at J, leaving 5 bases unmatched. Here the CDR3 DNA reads TGTGCCAGCAGTCCGCGGACTAGCCCAGATACGCAGTATTTT. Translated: CASSPRTSPDTQYF.

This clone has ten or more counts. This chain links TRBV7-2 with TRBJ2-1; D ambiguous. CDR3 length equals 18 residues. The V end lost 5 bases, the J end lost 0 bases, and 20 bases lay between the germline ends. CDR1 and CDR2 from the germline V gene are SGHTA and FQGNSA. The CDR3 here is CASSPKYFPRPSYNEQFF. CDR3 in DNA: TGTGCCAGCAGCCCCAAGTATTTTCCCCGACCCTCCTACAATGAGCAGTTCTTC.

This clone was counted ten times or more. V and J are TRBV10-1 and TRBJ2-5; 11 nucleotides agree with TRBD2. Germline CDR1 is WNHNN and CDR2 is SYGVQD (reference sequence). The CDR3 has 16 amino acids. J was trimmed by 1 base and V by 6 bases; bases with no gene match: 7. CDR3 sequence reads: CASSRTSGSLQETQYF. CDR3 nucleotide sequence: TGCGCCAGCAGCCGGACTAGCGGGTCACTCCAAGAGACCCAGTACTTC.

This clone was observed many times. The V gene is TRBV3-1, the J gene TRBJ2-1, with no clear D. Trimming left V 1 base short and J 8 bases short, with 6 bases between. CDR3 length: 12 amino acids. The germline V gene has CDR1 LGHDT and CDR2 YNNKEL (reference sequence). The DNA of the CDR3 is TGTGCCAGCAGCCAAGTGCTGCATGAGCAGTTCTTC. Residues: CASSQVLHEQFF.

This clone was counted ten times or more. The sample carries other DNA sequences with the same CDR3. CDR3: CASSLGVPGRAGELFF. For the CDR3, the DNA is TGTGCCAGCAGCTTAGGCGTCCCGGGTCGGGCCGGGGAGCTGTTTTTT. The genes are TRBV7-8 and TRBJ2-2; D is unclear. V lost 1 base, J lost 6 bases, and 15 bases lay in between. CDR1 SGHVS and CDR2 FQNEAQ come from the germline V gene. There are 16 residues in the CDR3.

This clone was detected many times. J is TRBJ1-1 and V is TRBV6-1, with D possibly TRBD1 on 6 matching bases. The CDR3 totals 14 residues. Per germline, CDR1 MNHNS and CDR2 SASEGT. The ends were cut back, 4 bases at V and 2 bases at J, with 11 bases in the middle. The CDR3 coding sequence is TGTGCCAGCAGTGGGACAGTTACCAACACTGAAGCTTTCTTT. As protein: CASSGTVTNTEAFF.

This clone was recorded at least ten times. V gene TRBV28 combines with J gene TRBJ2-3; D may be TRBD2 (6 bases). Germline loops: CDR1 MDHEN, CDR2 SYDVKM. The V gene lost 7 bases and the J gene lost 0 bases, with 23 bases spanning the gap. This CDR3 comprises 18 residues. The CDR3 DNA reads TGTGCCAGCACCCGGACTATCCCCCTCCCGCGTAGCACAGATACGCAGTATTTT. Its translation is CASTRTIPLPRSTDTQYF. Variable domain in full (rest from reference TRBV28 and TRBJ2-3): DVKVTQSSRYLVKRTGEKVFLECVQDMDHENMFWYRQDPGLGLRLIYFSYDVKMKEKGDIPEGYSVSREKKERFSLILESASTNQTSMYLCASTRTIPLPRSTDTQYFGPGTRLTVL.

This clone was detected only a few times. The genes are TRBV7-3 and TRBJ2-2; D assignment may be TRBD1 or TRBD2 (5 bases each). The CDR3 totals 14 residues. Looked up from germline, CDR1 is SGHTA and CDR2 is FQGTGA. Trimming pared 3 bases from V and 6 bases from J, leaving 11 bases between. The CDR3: CASSLGVVAGELFF. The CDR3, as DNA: TGTGCCAGCAGCTTGGGGGTGGTTGCCGGGGAGCTGTTTTTT. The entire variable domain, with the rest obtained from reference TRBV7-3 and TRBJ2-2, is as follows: GAGVSQTPSNKVTEKGKYVELRCDPISGHTALYWYRQSLGQGPEFLIYFQGTGAADDSGLPNDRFFAVRPEGSVSTLKIQRTERGDSAVYLCASSLGVVAGELFFGEGSRLTVL.

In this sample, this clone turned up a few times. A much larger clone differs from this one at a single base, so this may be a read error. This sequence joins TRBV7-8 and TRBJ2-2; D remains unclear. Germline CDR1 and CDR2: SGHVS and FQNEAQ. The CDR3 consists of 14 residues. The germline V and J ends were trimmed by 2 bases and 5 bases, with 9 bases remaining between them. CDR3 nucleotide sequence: TGTGCCAGCAGCTTAAGTATGGGGACCGGGGAGCTGTTTTTT. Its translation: CASSLSMGTGELFF.